This T cell receptor beta chain came from a study of graft-versus-host responses after intestinal transplantation. Study observations and caveats: Investigators detected GvH clones in recipient marrow, with some emerging earlier in ileum or blood. Allograft clonal ratios (graft-versus-host to host-versus-graft) were high in patients who had graft-donor T cell macrochimerism.

Libraries were prepared by immunoSEQ multiplex PCR; TCRdb keeps only in-frame clonotypes and omits some of them. This sample yields approximately 7,600 clones, of which over 25% are seen a single time; 5.7% belongs to the top ten. The CDR3 is made up of 15 amino acids. With 4 bases removed from V and 2 bases from J, the gap between germline ends came to 13 bases. Germline CDR1 reads SGHRS; CDR2 reads YFSETQ. Responders labeled with CFSE (approximately 200,000) were plated with approximately 200,000 irradiated, violet-dye-labeled stimulators. Sequencing used alloreactive CD4+ T cells from a mixed lymphocyte reaction culture, obtained before intestinal transplant. Subset: CFSE-low proliferating T cells sorted from roughly six-day pre-transplant mixed lymphocyte reaction (GvH or HvG direction). The chain has TRBV5-1 and TRBJ2-1, with a possible D match to TRBD1 (5 bases). The clonotype was recovered from a human patient who received an intestinal transplant. DNA for the CDR3: TGCGCCAGCAGCCCCAGGGATTCGACCTACAATGAGCAGTTCTTC. Protein sequence: CASSPRDSTYNEQFF. Using reference TRBV5-1 and TRBJ2-1 for the parts outside the CDR3, the full variable domain is KAGVTQTPRYLIKTRGQQVTLSCSPISGHRSVSWYQQTPGQGLQFLFEYFSETQRNKGNFPGRFSGRQFSNSRSEMNVSTLELGDSALYLCASSPRDSTYNEQFFGPGTRLTVL.